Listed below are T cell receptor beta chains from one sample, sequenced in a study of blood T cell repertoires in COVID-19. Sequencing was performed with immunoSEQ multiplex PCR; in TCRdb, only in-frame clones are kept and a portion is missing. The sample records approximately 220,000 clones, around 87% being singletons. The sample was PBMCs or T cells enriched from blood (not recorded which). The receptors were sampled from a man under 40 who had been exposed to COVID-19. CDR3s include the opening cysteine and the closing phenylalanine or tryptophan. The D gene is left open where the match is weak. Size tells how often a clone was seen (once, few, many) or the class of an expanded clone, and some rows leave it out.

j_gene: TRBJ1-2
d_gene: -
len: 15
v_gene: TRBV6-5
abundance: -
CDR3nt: TGTGCCAGCAGTTACATGGGGGGGCAGGACTATGGCTACACCTTC
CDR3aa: CASSYMGGQDYGYTF

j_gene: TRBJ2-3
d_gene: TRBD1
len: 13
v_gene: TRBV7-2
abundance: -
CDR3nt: TGTGCCAGCAGCTTAGACAGGGGCGATACGCAGTATTTT
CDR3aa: CASSLDRGDTQYF

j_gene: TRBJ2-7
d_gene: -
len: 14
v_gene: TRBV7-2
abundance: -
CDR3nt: TGTGCCAGCAGCTTAGGGGGCCGGATGTACGAGCAGTACTTC
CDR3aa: CASSLGGRMYEQYF

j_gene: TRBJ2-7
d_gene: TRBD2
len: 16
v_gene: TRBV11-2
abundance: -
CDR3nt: TGTGCCAGCAGCTTCCCCCCCGCGGGAGACTCCTACGAGCAGTACTTC
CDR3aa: CASSFPPAGDSYEQYF

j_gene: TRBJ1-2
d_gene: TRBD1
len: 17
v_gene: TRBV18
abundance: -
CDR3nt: TGTGCCAGCTCACGACAAGAGGGGGCGGGCTTGGACTATGGCTACACCTTC
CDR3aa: CASSRQEGAGLDYGYTF

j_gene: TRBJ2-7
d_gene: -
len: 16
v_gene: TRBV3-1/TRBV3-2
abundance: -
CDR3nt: TGTGCCAGCAGCCAAGTTATCGGGCAGGGGACCTACGAGCAGTACTTC
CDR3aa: CASSQVIGQGTYEQYF

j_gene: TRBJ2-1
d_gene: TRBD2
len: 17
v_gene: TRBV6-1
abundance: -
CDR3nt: TGTGCCAGCAGTGAGAGTAGCGGGGGGGCCTTTATCGATGAGCAGTTCTTC
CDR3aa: CASSESSGGAFIDEQFF

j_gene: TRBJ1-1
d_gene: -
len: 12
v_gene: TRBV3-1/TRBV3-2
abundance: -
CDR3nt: TGTGCCAGCAGTCTCCTGAACACTGAAGCTTTCTTT
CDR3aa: CASSLLNTEAFF

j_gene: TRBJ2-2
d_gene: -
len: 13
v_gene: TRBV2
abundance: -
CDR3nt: TGTGCCAGCAACCAGGGTAGACCCGGGGAGCTGTTTTTT
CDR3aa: CASNQGRPGELFF

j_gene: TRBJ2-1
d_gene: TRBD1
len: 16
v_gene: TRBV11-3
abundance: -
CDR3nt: TGTGCCAGCAGCCCGAGGGGGACAGGGGCCCGAAATGAGCAGTTCTTC
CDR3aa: CASSPRGTGARNEQFF

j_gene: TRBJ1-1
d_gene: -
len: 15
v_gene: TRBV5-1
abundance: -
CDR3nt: TGCGCCAGCAGCTTGGCAAGGGGAGGGTACACTGAAGCTTTCTTT
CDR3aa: CASSLARGGYTEAFF

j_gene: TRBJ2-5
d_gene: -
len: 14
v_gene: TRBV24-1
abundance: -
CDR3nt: TGTGCCACCAGTGGTCCCGGGAACACTGGGACCCAGTACTTC
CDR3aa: CATSGPGNTGTQYF

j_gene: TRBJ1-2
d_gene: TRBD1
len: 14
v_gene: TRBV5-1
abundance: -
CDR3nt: TGCGCCAGCAGCCTTACAGGGGGCAACTATGGCTACACCTTC
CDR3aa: CASSLTGGNYGYTF

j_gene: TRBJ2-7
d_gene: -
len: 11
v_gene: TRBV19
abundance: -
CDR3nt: TGTGCCTCCGCGAGGTCGGGCGAGCAGTACTTC
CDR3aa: CASARSGEQYF

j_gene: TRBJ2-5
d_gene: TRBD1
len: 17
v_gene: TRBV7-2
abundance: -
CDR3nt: TGTGCCAGCAGCTTCCTCGGGACAGGGGGAGGAGGGGAGACCCAGTACTTC
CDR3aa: CASSFLGTGGGGETQYF

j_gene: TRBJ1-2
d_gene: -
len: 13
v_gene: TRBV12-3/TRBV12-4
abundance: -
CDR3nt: TGTGCCAGCAGTTTCGCGGGACTTCGGGGCTACACCTTC
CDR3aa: CASSFAGLRGYTF

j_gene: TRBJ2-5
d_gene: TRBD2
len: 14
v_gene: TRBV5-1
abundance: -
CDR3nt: TGCGCCAGCAGCTCGCGGGGGGCGGGGGAGACCCAGTACTTC
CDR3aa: CASSSRGAGETQYF

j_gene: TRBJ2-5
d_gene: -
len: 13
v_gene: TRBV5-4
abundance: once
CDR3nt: TGTGCCAGCAGCTTAGGGGCGGGGGAGACCCAGTACTTC
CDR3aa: CASSLGAGETQYF

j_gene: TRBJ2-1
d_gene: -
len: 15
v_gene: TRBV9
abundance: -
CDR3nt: TGTGCCAGCAGCGTAGAGTCAGGGGCCTACAATGAGCAGTTCTTC
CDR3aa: CASSVESGAYNEQFF

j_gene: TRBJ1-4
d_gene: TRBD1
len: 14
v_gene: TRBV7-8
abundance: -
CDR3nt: TGTGCCAGCAGCTTGGGACAGGGGAGTGAAAAACTGTTTTTT
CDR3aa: CASSLGQGSEKLFF

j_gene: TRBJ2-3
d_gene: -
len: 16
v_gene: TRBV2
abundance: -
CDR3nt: TGTGCCAGCCCCCCAAGGCAGGCCCTCGAAACAGATACGCAGTATTTT
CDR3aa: CASPPRQALETDTQYF

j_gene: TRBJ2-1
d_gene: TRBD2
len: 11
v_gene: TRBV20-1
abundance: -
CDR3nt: TGCAGCGCGGGGGACCTCAATGAGCAGTTCTTC
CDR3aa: CSAGDLNEQFF

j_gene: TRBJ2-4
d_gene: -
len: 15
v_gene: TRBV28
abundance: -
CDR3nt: TGTGCCAGCAGTTCCGGGTCGTTAGCCAAAAACATTCAGTACTTC
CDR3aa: CASSSGSLAKNIQYF

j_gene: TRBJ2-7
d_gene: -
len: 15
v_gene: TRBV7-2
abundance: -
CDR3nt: TGTGCCAGCAGCTTAGAGGCAGGGATCTCCTACGAGCAGTACTTC
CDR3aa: CASSLEAGISYEQYF

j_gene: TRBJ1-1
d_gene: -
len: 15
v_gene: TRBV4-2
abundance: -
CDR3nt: TGTGCCAGCAGCCAAGTGGGAGGCGAGAACACTGAAGCTTTCTTT
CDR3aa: CASSQVGGENTEAFF

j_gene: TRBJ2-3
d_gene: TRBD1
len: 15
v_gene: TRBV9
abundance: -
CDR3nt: TGTGCCAGCGGGGGACAGGGAGGTTCAACAGATACGCAGTATTTT
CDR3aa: CASGGQGGSTDTQYF

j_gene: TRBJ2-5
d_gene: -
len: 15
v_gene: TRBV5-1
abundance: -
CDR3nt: TGCGCCAGCAGCTTGGTCGCGGGGGCCTTAGAGACCCAGTACTTC
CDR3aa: CASSLVAGALETQYF

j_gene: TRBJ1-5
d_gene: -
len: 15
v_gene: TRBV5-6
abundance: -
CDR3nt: TGTGCCAGCCACTGGCAGGGCTCAAGCAATCAGCCCCAGCATTTT
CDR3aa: CASHWQGSSNQPQHF

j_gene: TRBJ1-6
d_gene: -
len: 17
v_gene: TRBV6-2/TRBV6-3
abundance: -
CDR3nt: TGTGCCAGCAGTTACGGTCAGGCCTTGTCGGGGAATTCACCCCTCCACTTT
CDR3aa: CASSYGQALSGNSPLHF

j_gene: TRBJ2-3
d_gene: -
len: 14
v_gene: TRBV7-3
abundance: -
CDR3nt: TGTGCCAGCAGCTTGACTCACAGCACAGATACGCAGTATTTT
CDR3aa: CASSLTHSTDTQYF

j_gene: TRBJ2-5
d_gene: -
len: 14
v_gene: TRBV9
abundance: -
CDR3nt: TGTGCCAGCACGAGAGACAGGCTCGAGGAGACCCAGTACTTC
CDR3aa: CASTRDRLEETQYF

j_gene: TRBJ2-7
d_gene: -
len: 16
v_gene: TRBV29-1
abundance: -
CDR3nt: TGCAGCGTTGAAGATCGAGGTGGCATTGATCCCTACGAGCAGTACTTC
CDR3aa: CSVEDRGGIDPYEQYF

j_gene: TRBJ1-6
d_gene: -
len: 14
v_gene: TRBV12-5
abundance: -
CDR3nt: TGTGCTAGTGAGAGAGGCGACTATAATTCACCCCTCCACTTT
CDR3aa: CASERGDYNSPLHF

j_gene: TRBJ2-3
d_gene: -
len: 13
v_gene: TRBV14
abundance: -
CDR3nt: TGTGCCAGCAGCCAAGAGTTGGGGGGTACGCAGTATTTT
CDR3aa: CASSQELGGTQYF

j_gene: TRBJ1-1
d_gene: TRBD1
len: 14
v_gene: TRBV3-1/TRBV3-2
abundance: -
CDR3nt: TGTGCCAGCAGCACTTACAGGGGGGGCACTGAAGCTTTCTTT
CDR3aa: CASSTYRGGTEAFF

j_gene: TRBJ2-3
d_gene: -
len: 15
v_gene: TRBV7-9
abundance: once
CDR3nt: TGTGCCAGCAGCTTAGTCTCTGACTACACAGATACGCAGTATTTT
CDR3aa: CASSLVSDYTDTQYF

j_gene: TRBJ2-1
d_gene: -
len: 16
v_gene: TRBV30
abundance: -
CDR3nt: TGTGCCTGGAGTGACCGACTAGGCTTGGCTAATAATGAGCAGTTCTTC
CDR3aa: CAWSDRLGLANNEQFF

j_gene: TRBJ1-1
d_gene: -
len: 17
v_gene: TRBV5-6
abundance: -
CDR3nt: TGTGCCAGCAGCCCCAGAGCGGGAGGTACACAAAACACTGAAGCTTTCTTT
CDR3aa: CASSPRAGGTQNTEAFF

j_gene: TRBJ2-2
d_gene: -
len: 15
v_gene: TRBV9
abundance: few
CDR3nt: TGTGCCAGCAGCGTTGACAGCTTGAACACCGGGGAGCTGTTTTTT
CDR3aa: CASSVDSLNTGELFF

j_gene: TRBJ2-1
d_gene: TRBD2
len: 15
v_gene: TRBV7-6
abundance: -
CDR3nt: TGTGCCAGCGCTAATGGGGGGGATTTCATCAATGAGCAGTTCTTC
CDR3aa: CASANGGDFINEQFF

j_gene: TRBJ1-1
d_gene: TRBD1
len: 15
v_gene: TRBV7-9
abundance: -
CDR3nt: TGTGCCAGCAGCTTAATGAACAGGGGCACCACTGAAGCTTTCTTT
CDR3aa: CASSLMNRGTTEAFF

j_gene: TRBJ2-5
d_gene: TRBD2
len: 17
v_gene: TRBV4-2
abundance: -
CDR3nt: TGTGCCAGCAGCCCCCGGACTAGCGGGGGGGCTCAAGAGACCCAGTACTTC
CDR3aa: CASSPRTSGGAQETQYF

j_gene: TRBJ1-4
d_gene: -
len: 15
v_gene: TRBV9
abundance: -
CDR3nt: TGTGCCAGCAGCTCTTACAGTGAGGGAGAGGAAAAACTGTTTTTT
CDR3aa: CASSSYSEGEEKLFF